These 10 T cell receptor beta chains originate from one sample sequenced in a study of resident and recirculating memory T cells in vitiligo. The method was immunoSEQ multiplex PCR; TCRdb's version includes in-frame clones alone and lacks a portion of them. Of about 76,000 clones listed, under 95% were seen once; the top ten hold approximately 5.4%. Sequenced: blood. These receptors all stem from a male donor with vitiligo.

V usage is TRBV7-9 and J usage is TRBJ2-1; tentatively, D is TRBD2 (5 bases). V was clipped by 5 bases and J by 0 bases, with 17 bases between them. This CDR3 spans 17 amino acids. Germline values: CDR1 SEHNR, CDR2 FQNEAQ (reference sequence). The CDR3 sequence: CASSPVGSASSYNEQFF. CDR3 sequence (DNA): TGTGCCAGCAGCCCCGTAGGTAGCGCGAGCTCCTACAATGAGCAGTTCTTC. Based on the CDR3 plus reference TRBV7-9 and TRBJ2-1, the full variable domain is DTGVSQNPRHKITKRGQNVTFRCDPISEHNRLYWYRQTLGQGPEFLTYFQNEAQLEKSRLLSDRFSAERPKGSFSTLEIQRTEQGDSAMYLCASSPVGSASSYNEQFFGPGTRLTVL.

This chain uses TRBV10-3 with TRBJ2-7; 9 nucleotides match TRBD2. The V and J ends lost 0 bases and 7 bases, in that order; junction bases with no gene match: 10. This CDR3 spans 16 amino acids. Germline lookup yields CDR1 ENHRY and CDR2 SYGVKD. The CDR3 DNA reads TGTGCCATCAGTGAGTCCCCGGCGGGAGGGCCGGAGGAGCAGTACTTC. Translated, it gives CAISESPAGGPEEQYF.

This clone was seen just once. The chain employs TRBV5-1 and TRBJ2-2; TRBD1 might be the D (6 bases). V lost 5 bases and J 3 bases, leaving 17 bases between the germline ends. CDR1 SGHRS and CDR2 YFSETQ come from the germline V gene. There are 16 residues in the CDR3. The CDR3 sequence is CASRSPTAGDTGELFF. DNA for the CDR3: TGCGCCAGCAGGTCCCCGACGGCAGGGGACACCGGGGAGCTGTTTTTT.

The chain is built from TRBV5-1 and TRBJ2-7, with D possibly TRBD2 on 5 matching bases. Germline lookup yields CDR1 SGHRS and CDR2 YFSETQ. The CDR3 is made up of 13 amino acids. The V end was cut by 6 bases, the J end by 5 bases, with 15 bases between. The CDR3 region is CASNPASSDEQYF. DNA of the CDR3: TGCGCCAGCAACCCGGCTAGCAGCGACGAGCAGTACTTC.

The chain is built from TRBV14 and TRBJ2-1; 8 nucleotides agree with TRBD2. This CDR3 is 17 amino acids long. Germline CDR1 and CDR2: SGHDN and FVKESK. V shed 1 base and J 0 bases; nucleotides not matched to a gene: 5. In DNA form, the CDR3 reads TGTGCCAGCAGCCAAGGCGGCGGGAGGAGCTCCTACAATGAGCAGTTCTTC. Residues: CASSQGGGRSSYNEQFF.

This chain joins TRBV19 and TRBJ2-1; the match to TRBD2 covers 8 bases. The V and J ends lost 3 bases and 8 bases, in that order; junction bases with no gene match: 6. CDR1 and CDR2 (germline): LNHDA, SQIVND (reference sequence). CDR3 length equals 14 residues. The CDR3 nucleotides are TGTGCCAGTAGTATCCGAAGCGGGAGTGATGAGCAGTTCTTC. Translated: CASSIRSGSDEQFF. Looking up the rest from reference TRBV19 and TRBJ2-1 gives the full variable domain: DGGITQSPKYLFRKEGQNVTLSCEQNLNHDAMYWYRQDPGQGLRLIYYSQIVNDFQKGDIAEGYSVSREKKESFPLTVTSAQKNPTAFYLCASSIRSGSDEQFFGPGTRLTVL.

V is TRBV7-9 and J is TRBJ2-7, with a tentative D call TRBD2 (5 bases). V dropped 1 base and J dropped 7 bases, with 11 bases sitting between them. Germline CDR1 SEHNR, CDR2 FQNEAQ (reference sequence). The CDR3 loop spans 13 amino acids. CDR3 in amino acids: CASSLDLSGEQYF. CDR3 DNA: TGTGCCAGCAGCTTAGACCTCTCGGGGGAGCAGTACTTC.

On this clone: Sequence at one end of the junction differs from germline and may be a read error. This chain links TRBV18 with TRBJ2-1; 8 bases are shared with TRBD1. Looked up from germline, CDR1 is KGHSH and CDR2 is LQKENI. The CDR3 spans 14 residues. The CDR3, as DNA: TGTGCCACCTCAGTGGCAGGGGGCCTCAATGAGCAGTTCTTC. Translating gives CATSVAGGLNEQFF.

The chain links TRBV6-7 to TRBJ1-5, with a weak D call TRBD1 (5 bases). TRBV6-7 is an ORF, and what it does is uncertain. The CDR3 runs 11 residues. The CDR3 loop reads CEGRAGQPQHF. CDR3 nucleotides: TGTGAGGGCAGGGCAGGTCAGCCCCAGCATTTT.

This chain connects TRBV5-4 to TRBJ1-3; unclear D gene. Between the trimmed V and J ends, which lost 2 bases and 4 bases, there was a span of 13 bases. This CDR3 spans 15 amino acids. Germline V lookup: CDR1 SGHNT, CDR2 YYREEE (reference sequence). The CDR3 DNA is TGTGCCAGCAGCTTTGCCGGATCGGGGGGAAACACCATATATTTT. Translated, it gives CASSFAGSGGNTIYF.